This T cell receptor beta chain was obtained from a study of T cell responses to AZD1222 COVID-19 vaccine. Regarding the study as a whole: Among spike-specific TCRs, nearly half reportedly target unmutated variant regions. Donors skewed white British and female; clonal diversity was possibly underestimated. Baseline serostatus was positive in only 5 to 7 AZD1222 recipients.

This CDR3 is built from 13 residues. Trimming took off 0 bases at V and 4 bases at J, with 4 bases between the two ends. Looked up from germline, CDR1 is SGDLS and CDR2 is YYNGEE. Some clones are missing from TCRdb's copy, which holds only in-frame ones; the method was immunoSEQ multiplex PCR. The top ten hold 3.5% to 4.5% of the sample, which has 90,000 to 120,000 clones, 87% seen once. This clone occurred a few times. Its antigen is currently unknown. This receptor was identified in an adult in good health. Here the sequenced sample was peripheral blood, taken on day 0 of AZD1222 vaccination. The gene calls are TRBV9 and TRBJ2-2; D unresolved. The CDR3 protein is CASSVEVTGELFF. Written as DNA, the CDR3 is TGTGCCAGCAGCGTAGAGGTCACCGGGGAGCTGTTTTTT.